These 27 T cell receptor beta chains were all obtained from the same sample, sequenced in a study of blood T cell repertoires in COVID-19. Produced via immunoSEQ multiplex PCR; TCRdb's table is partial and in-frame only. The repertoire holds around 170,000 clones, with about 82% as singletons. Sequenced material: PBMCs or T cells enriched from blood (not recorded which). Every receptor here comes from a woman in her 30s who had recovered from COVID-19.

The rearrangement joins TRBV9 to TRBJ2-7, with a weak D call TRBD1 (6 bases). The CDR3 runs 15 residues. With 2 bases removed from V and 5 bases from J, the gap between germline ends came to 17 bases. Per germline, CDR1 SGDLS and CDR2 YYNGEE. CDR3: CASSVSGDKGDEQYF. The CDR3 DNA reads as TGTGCCAGCAGCGTGTCCGGTGACAAGGGGGACGAGCAGTACTTC.

CDR3 coding DNA: TGTGCCAGCAGTGAAGCTATCCCAGGGGGCGGTAAGAATGAGCAGTTCTTC. Translated, it gives CASSEAIPGGGKNEQFF. J is TRBJ2-1 and V is TRBV2; 8 nucleotides agree with TRBD1. The CDR3 has 17 residues. Trimming cost V 0 bases and J 7 bases; bases outside gene matches: 11. Germline assignment: CDR1 SNHLY and CDR2 FYNNEI.

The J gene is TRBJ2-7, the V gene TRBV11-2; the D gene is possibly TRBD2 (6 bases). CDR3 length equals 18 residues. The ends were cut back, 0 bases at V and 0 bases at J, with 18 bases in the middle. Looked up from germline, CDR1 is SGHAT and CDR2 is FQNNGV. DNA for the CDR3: TGTGCCAGCAGCTTAGATGGGCTTAGCGGCCTACCCTCCTACGAGCAGTACTTC. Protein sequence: CASSLDGLSGLPSYEQYF.

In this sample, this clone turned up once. The CDR3 nucleotides read TGTGCCAGCAGCTTAGCGGACAGATCCTACGAGCAGTACTTC. Its protein product is CASSLADRSYEQYF. The J gene is TRBJ2-7, the V gene TRBV7-6; possibly TRBD1 for D (6 bases). Trimming pared 0 bases from V and 1 base from J, leaving 7 bases between. CDR1 and CDR2 from the germline V gene are SGHVS and FNYEAQ. CDR3 length: 14 amino acids.

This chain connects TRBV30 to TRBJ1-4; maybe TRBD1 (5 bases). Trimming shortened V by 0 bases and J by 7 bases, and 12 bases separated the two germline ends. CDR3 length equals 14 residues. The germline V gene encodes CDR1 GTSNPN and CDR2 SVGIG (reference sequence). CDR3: CAWSVGGAGEKLFF. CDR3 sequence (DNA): TGTGCCTGGAGTGTAGGAGGGGCGGGTGAAAAACTGTTTTTT.

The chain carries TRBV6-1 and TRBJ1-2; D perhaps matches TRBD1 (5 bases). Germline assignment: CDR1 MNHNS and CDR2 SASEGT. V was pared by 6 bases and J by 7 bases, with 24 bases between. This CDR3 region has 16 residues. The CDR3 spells CASSESLEPRQFGYTF. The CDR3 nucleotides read TGTGCCAGCAGCGAATCACTCGAACCGAGACAGTTTGGCTACACCTTC.

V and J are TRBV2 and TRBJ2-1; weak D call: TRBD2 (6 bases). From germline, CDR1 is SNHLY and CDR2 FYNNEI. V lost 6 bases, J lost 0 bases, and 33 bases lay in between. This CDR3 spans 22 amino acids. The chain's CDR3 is CASRKPGSYGDLITSSYNEQFF. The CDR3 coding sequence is TGTGCCAGCAGGAAACCGGGGTCTTATGGGGACTTAATTACGAGCTCCTACAATGAGCAGTTCTTC. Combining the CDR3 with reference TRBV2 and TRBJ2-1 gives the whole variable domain EPEVTQTPSHQVTQMGQEVILRCVPISNHLYFYWYRQILGQKVEFLVSFYNNEISEKSEIFDDQFSVERPDGSNFTLKIRSTKLEDSAMYFCASRKPGSYGDLITSSYNEQFFGPGTRLTVL.

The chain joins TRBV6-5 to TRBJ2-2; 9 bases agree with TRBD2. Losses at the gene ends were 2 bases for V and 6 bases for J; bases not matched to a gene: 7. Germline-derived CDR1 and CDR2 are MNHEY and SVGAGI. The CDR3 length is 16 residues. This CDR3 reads CASSYLGGRAPGELFF. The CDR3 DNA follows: TGTGCCAGCAGTTACCTTGGCGGGAGGGCCCCCGGGGAGCTGTTTTTT.

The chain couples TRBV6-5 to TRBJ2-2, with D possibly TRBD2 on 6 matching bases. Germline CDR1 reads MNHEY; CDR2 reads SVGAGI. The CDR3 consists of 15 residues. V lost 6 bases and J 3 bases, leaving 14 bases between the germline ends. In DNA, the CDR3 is TGTGCCAGCAGCGGGGGTGCTCGTTACACCGGGGAGCTGTTTTTT. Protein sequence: CASSGGARYTGELFF.

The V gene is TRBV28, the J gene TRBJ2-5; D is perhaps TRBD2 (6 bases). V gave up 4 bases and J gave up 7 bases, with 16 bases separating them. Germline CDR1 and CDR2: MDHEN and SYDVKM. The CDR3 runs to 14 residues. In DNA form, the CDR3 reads TGTGCCAGCAGTTCGACTAGGAAAGGGGTGACCCAGTACTTC. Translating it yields CASSSTRKGVTQYF.

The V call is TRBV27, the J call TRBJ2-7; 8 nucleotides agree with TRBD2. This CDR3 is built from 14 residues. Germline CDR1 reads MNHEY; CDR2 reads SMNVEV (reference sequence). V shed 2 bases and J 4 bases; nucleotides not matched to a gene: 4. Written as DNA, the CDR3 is TGTGCCAGCAGTTTAACAGCGGGAGTTTACGAGCAGTACTTC. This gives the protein CASSLTAGVYEQYF.

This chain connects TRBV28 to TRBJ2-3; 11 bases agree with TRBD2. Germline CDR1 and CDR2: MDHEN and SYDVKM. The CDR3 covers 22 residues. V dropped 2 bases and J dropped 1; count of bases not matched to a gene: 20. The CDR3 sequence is CASSLVEVGVSGRAQGTDTQYF. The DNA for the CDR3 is TGTGCCAGCAGTTTAGTAGAAGTAGGGGTTAGCGGGAGGGCCCAGGGCACAGATACGCAGTATTTT.

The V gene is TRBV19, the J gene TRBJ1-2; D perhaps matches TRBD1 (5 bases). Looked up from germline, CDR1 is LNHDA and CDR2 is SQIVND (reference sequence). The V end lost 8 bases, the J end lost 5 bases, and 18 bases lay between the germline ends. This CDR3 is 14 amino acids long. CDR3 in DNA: TGTGCCAGTGCCCTGGGGGGGACTGATTATGGCTACACCTTC. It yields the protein CASALGGTDYGYTF.

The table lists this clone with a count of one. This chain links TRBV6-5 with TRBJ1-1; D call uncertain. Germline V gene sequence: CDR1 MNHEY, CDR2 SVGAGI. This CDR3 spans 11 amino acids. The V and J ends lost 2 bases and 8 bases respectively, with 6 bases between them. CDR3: CASSYQKEAFF. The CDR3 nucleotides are TGTGCCAGCAGTTACCAGAAAGAAGCTTTCTTT.

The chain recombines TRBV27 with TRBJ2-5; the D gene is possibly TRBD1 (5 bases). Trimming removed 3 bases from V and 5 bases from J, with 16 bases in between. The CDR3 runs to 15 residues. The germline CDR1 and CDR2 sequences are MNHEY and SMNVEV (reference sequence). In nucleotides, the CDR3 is TGTGCCAGCAGTTTTTTGGGGCTTAGGCTCGAGACCCAGTACTTC. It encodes CASSFLGLRLETQYF.

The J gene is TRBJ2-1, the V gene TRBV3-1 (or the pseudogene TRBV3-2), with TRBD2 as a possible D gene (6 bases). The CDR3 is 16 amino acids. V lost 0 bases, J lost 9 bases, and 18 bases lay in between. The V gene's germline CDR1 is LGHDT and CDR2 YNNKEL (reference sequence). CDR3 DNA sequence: TGTGCCAGCAGCCAAGATCCTGGGACTCCCCGGAGTGAGCAGTTCTTC. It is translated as CASSQDPGTPRSEQFF.

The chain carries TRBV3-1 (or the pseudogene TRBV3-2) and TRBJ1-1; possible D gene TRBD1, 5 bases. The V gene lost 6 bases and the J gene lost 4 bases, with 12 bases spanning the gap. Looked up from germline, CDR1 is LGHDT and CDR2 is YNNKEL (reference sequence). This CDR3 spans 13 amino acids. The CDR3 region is CASSLGRGTEAFF. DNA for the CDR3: TGTGCCAGCAGTTTGGGAAGGGGCACTGAAGCTTTCTTT.

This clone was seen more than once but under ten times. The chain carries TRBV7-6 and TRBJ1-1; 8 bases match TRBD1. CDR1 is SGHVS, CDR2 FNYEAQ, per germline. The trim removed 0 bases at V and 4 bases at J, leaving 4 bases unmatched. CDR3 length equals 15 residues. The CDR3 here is CASSLALDRATEAFF. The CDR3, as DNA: TGTGCCAGCAGCTTAGCGCTGGACAGGGCCACTGAAGCTTTCTTT.

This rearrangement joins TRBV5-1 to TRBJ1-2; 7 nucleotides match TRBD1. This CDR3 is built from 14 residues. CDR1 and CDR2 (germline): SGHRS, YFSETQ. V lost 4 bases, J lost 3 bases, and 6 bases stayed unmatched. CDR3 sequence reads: CASSRQGEDYGYTF. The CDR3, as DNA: TGCGCCAGCAGCAGACAGGGCGAGGACTATGGCTACACCTTC.

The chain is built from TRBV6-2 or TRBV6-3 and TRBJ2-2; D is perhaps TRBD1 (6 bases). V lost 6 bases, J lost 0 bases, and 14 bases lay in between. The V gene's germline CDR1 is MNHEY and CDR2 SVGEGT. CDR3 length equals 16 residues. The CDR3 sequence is CASSFDRLSNTGELFF. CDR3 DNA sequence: TGTGCCAGCAGCTTCGACAGGTTATCGAACACCGGGGAGCTGTTTTTT.

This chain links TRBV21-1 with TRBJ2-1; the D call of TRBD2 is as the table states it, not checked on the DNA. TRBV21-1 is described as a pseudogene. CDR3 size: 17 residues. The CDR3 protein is CASRKRKREGNYNEQFF. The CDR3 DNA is TGTGCCAGCAGAAAAAGGAAGCGGGAGGGCAACTACAATGAGCAGTTCTTC.

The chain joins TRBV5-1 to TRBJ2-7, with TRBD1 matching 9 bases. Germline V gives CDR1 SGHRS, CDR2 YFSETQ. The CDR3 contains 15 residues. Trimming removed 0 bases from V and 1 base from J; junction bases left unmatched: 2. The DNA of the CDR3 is TGCGCCAGCAGCTTGGGGGACAGGGTATCCTACGAGCAGTACTTC. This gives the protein CASSLGDRVSYEQYF.

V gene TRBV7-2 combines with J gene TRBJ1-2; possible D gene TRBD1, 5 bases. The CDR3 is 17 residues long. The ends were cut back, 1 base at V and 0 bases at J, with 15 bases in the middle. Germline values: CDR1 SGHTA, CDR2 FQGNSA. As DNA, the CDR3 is TGTGCCAGCAGCTTAGTCGCGGGACTTCTACCTAACTATGGCTACACCTTC. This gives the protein CASSLVAGLLPNYGYTF.

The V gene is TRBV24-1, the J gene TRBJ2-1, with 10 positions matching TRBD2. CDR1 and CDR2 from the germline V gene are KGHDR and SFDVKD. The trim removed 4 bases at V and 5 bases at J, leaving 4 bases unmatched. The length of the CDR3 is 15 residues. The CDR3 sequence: CATSDGTSVNNEQFF. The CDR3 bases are TGTGCCACCAGTGACGGGACTAGCGTAAACAATGAGCAGTTCTTC.

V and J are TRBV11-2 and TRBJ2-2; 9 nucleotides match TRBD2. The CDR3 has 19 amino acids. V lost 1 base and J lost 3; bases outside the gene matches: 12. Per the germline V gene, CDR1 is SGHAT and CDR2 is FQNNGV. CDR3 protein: CASSLAQGGGRAYTGELFF. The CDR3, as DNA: TGTGCCAGCAGCTTAGCCCAGGGGGGCGGGAGGGCCTACACCGGGGAGCTGTTTTTT.

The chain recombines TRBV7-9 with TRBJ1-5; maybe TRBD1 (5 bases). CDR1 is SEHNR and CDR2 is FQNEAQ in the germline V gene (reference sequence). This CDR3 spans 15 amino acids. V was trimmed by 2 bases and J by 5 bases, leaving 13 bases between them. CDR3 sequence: CASSLSSNRHQPQHF. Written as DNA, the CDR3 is TGTGCCAGCAGCTTATCCAGTAACAGGCATCAGCCCCAGCATTTT.

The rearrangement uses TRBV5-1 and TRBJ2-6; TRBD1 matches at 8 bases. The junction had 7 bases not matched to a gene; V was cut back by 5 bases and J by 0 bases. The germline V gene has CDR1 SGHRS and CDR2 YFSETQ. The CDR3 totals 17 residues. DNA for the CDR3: TGCGCCAGCAGTCGGGAAACAGGGGGCTCTGGGGCCAACGTCCTGACTTTC. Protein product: CASSRETGGSGANVLTF. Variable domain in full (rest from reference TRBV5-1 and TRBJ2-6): KAGVTQTPRYLIKTRGQQVTLSCSPISGHRSVSWYQQTPGQGLQFLFEYFSETQRNKGNFPGRFSGRQFSNSRSEMNVSTLELGDSALYLCASSRETGGSGANVLTFGAGSRLTVL.